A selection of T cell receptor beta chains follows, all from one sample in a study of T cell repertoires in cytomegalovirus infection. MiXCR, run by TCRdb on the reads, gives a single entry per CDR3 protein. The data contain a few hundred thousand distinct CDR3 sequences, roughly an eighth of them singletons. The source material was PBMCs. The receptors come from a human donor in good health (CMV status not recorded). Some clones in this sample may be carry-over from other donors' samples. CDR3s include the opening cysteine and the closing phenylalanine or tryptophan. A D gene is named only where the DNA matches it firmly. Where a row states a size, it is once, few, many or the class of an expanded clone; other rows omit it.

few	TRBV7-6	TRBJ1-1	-	TGTGCCAGCAGCTTAGATCGACTTGAAGCTTTCTTT	CASSLDRLEAFF
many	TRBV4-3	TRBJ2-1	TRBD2	TGCGCCAGCAGCCAAGGAGCTAGCGGGAGCTCCTACAATGAGCAGTTCTTC	CASSQGASGSSYNEQFF
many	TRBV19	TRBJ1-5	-	TGTGCCAGTAGTATAGATTTGGACAGCGGGTATCAGCCCCAGCATTTT	CASSIDLDSGYQPQHF
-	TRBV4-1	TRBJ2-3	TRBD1	TGCGCCAGCAGCCAAGTTGGGACAGGGGCCACAGATACGCAGTATTTT	CASSQVGTGATDTQYF
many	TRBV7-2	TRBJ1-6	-	TGTGCCAGCAGCTTAGATCCAGGGGTGTCCTATAATTCACCCCTCCACTTT	CASSLDPGVSYNSPLHF
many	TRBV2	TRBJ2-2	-	TGTGCCAGCAGTGAAGGAGGGCTAGCTGGCACCGGGGAGCTGTTTTTT	CASSEGGLAGTGELFF
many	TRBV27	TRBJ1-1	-	TGTGCCAGCAGTTCACCCCGGGACAAACTGAAGGCTTTCTTT	CASSSPRDKLKAFF
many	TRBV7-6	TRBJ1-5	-	TGTGCCAGCAGCTTAGGGGGTGCTGGACAGCCCCAGCATTTT	CASSLGGAGQPQHF
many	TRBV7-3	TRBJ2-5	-	TGTGCCAGCAGCTCCCGCCCCAGTTCGACCCAGTACTTC	CASSSRPSSTQYF
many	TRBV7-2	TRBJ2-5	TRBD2	TGTGCCAGCAGCTTAGATAGCGGGAGGGCCGGTCGGGAGACCCAGTACTTC	CASSLDSGRAGRETQYF
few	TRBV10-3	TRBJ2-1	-	TGTGCCATCAGTGGTGGGACGCTTAACAATGAGCAGTTCTTC	CAISGGTLNNEQFF
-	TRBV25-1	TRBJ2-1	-	TGTGCCAGCAGTGAATCGGGGGCCCCCTACAATGAGCAGTTCTTC	CASSESGAPYNEQFF
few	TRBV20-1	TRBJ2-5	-	TGCAGTGCTAGTCGGGCAGTGCAAGAGACCCAGTACTTC	CSASRAVQETQYF
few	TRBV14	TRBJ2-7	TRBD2	TGTGCCAGCAGCCCCCTGGGCGGGGGGCTATACGAGCAGTACTTC	CASSPLGGGLYEQYF
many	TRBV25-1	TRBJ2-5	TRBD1	TGTGCCAGCATCCCAGCTGGGACAGGGGGAGAGACCCAGTACTTC	CASIPAGTGGETQYF
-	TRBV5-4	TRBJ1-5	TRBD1	TGTGCCACCATTGACAGGGGTAGCAATCAGCCCCAGCGTTTT	CATIDRGSNQPQRF
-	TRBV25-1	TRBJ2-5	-	TGTGCCAGCAGTCGTTGGGTACAGGAGGAGACCCAGTACTTC	CASSRWVQEETQYF